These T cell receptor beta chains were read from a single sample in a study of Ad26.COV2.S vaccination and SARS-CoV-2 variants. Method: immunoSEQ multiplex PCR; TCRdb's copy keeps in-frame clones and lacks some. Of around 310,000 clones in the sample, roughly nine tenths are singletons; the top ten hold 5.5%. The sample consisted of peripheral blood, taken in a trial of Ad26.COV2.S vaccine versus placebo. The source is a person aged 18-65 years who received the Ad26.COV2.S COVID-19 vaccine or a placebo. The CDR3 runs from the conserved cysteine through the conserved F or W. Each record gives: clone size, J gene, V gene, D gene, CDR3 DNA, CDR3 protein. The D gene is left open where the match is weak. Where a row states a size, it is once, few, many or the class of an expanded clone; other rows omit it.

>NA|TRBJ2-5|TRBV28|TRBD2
TGTGCCAGCAGGAAACTAGCGGGACTCCCCGAAGGGGGGACCCAGTACTTC
CASRKLAGLPEGGTQYF
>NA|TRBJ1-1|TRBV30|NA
TGTGCCTGGAGTTTAATAAGTGGGGCTAACACTGAAGCTTTCTTT
CAWSLISGANTEAFF
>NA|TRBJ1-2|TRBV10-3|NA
TGTGCCATCAGGGACAGTAACTATGGCTACACCTTC
CAIRDSNYGYTF
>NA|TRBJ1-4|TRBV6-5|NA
TGTGCCAGCGGCCCGACGGTGAATGAAAAACTGTTTTTT
CASGPTVNEKLFF
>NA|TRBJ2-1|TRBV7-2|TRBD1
TGTGCCAGCACCCCAACCGGGACAGTGATTTACAATGAGCAGTTCTTC
CASTPTGTVIYNEQFF
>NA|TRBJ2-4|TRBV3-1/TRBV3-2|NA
TGTGCCAGCAGCGCGGGCCAGTCCCAGTACTTC
CASSAGQSQYF
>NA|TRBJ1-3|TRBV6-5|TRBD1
TGTGCCAGCAGTTACTACGGACAGGGATCAGGAAACACCATATATTTT
CASSYYGQGSGNTIYF
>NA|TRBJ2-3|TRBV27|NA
TGTGCCAGCAAGGCCTCTAGCACAGATACGCAGTATTTT
CASKASSTDTQYF
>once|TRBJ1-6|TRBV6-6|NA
TGTGCCAGCAGTTACGGGGGCGTAAATTCACCCCTCCACTTT
CASSYGGVNSPLHF
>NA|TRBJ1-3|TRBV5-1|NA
TGCGCCAGCAGCCTTCCCCTCGACTCTGGAAACACCATATATTTT
CASSLPLDSGNTIYF
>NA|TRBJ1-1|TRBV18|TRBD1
TGTGCCAGCTCACCACCGACAGGGGGATTCAAAACTGAAGCTTTCTTT
CASSPPTGGFKTEAFF
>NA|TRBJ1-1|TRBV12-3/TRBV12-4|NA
TGTGCCAGCAGCGGAAGGTCCTCAGAAGCTTTCTTT
CASSGRSSEAFF
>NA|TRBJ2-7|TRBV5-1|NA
TGCGCCAGTCACTTGGACAGCGGCTCCTACGAGCAGTACTTC
CASHLDSGSYEQYF
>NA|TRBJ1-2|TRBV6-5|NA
TGTGCCAGCAAACCGTTGGATACTATCTATGGCTACACCTTC
CASKPLDTIYGYTF
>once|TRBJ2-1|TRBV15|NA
TGTGCCACCAGCGGGGCGGTAGCGGTGTTCAATGAGCAGTTCTTC
CATSGAVAVFNEQFF
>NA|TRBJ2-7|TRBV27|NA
TGTGCCAGCAGTTACGCTCAGGGAAGCTACGAGCAGTACTTC
CASSYAQGSYEQYF
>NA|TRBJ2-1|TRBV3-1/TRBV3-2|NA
TGTGCCAGCAGCCCGCGGGGCACTTGGGATGCTAATGAGCAGTTCTTC
CASSPRGTWDANEQFF
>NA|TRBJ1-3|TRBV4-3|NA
TGCGCCAGCAGCCAAGAAGAGGGAATCATCCTTGGAAACACCATATATTTT
CASSQEEGIILGNTIYF
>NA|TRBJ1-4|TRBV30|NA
TGTGCCTGGAGCCGAGCAACCTTTGAAAAACTGTTTTTT
CAWSRATFEKLFF
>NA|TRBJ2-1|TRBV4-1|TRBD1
TGCGCCAGCAGCCAAGATTTGAGGACAGGGAATGAGCAGTTCTTC
CASSQDLRTGNEQFF
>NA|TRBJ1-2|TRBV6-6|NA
TGTGCCAGCAGTTCGACAGTAGCTAATGGCTACACCTTC
CASSSTVANGYTF
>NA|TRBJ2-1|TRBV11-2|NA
TGTGCCAGCAGCTTAGAAGGGATTCGTAAACCCTACAATGGGTACAATGAGCAGTTCTTC
CASSLEGIRKPYNGYNEQFF